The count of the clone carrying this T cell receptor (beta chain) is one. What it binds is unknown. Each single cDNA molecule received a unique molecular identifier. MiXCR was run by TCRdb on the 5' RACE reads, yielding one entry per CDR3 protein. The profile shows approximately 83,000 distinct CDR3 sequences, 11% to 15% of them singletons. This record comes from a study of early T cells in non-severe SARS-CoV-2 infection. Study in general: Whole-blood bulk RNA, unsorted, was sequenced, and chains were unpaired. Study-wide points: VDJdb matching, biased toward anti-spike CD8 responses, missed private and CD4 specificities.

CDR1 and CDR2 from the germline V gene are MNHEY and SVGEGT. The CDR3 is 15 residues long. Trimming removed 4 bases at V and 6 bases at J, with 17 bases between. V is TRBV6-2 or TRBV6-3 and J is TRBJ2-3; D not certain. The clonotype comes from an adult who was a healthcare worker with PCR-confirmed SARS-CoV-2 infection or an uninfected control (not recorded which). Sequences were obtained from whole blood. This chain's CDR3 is CASSWRLTVGDTQYF. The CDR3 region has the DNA TGTGCCAGCAGTTGGCGACTTACAGTGGGGGATACGCAGTATTTT.